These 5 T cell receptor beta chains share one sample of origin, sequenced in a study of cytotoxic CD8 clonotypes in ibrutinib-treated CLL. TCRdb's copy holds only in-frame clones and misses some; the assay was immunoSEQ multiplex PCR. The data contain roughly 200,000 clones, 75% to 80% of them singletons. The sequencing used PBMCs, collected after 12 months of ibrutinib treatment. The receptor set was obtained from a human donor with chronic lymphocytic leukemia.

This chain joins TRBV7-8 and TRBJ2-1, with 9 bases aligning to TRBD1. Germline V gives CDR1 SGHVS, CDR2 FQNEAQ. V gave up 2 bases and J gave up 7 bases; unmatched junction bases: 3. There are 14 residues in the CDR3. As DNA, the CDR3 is TGTGCCAGCAGCTTAAAGGGGACAGGGAATGAGCAGTTCTTC. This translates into CASSLKGTGNEQFF.

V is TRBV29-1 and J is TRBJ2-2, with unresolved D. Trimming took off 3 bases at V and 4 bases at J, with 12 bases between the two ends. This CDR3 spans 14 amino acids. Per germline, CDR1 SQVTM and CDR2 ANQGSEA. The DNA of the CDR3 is TGCAGCGTTGAGGGGTTTAAAGCCACCGGGGAGCTGTTTTTT. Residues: CSVEGFKATGELFF.

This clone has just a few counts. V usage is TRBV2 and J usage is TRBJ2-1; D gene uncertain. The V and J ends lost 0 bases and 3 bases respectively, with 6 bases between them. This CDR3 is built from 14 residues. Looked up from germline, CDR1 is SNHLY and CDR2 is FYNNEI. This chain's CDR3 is CASSEAGSYNEQFF. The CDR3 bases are TGTGCCAGCAGTGAAGCGGGAAGCTACAATGAGCAGTTCTTC.

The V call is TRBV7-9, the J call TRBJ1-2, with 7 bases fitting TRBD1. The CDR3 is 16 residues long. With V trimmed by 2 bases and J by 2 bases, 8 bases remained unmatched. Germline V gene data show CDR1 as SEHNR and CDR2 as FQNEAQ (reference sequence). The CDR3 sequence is CASSLLPLTGNYGYTF. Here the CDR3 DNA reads TGTGCCAGCAGCTTACTACCCTTGACAGGGAACTATGGCTACACCTTC. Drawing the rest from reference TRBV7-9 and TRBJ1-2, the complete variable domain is DTGVSQNPRHKITKRGQNVTFRCDPISEHNRLYWYRQTLGQGPEFLTYFQNEAQLEKSRLLSDRFSAERPKGSFSTLEIQRTEQGDSAMYLCASSLLPLTGNYGYTFGSGTRLTVV.

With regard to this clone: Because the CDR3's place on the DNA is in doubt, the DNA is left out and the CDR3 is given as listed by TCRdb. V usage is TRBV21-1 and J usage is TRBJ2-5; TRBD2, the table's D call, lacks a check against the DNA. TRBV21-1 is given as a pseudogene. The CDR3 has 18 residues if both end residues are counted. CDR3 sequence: CASSRWGGGTLFQETQYF.